This TCR beta chain was observed in a study of T cell responses to AZD1222 COVID-19 vaccine. A note on this clone: The antigen is undetermined.

TCRdb's table, derived via immunoSEQ multiplex PCR, lists solely in-frame clones and lacks some. The sample lists roughly 110,000 clones, roughly nine tenths occurring once. The ends were cut back, 4 bases at V and 6 bases at J, with 15 bases in the middle. This CDR3 spans 14 amino acids. CDR1 and CDR2 (germline): SEHNR, FQNEAQ (reference sequence). Study-level findings and limits: Donors were mostly white British, more females; clonal diversity possibly underestimated. As reported, nearly half of all spike-specific TCRs target variant regions that are unmutated.

The sample in question was peripheral blood, obtained 28 days after the second AZD1222 dose. The chain has TRBV7-9 and TRBJ1-1, with TRBD1 as a possible D gene (5 bases). The receptor's source is an adult who received the AZD1222 COVID-19 vaccine. The CDR3, as DNA: TGTGCCAGCAGCTGGCCCAGGGCTGGGGCTGAAGCTTTCTTT. It is translated as CASSWPRAGAEAFF.